Listed here is a single T cell receptor beta chain. This CDR3 comprises 16 residues. In germline, CDR1 is KGHSH, CDR2 LQKENI. Trimming cost V 1 base and J 1 base, with 10 bases left between them. The source of the sample is a study of blood T cell repertoires in COVID-19. Background on the study: Sites across the United States, Italy and Spain contributed samples from acute and convalescent COVID-19. Nucleic acid was either cDNA or gDNA, and it came from T cells, B-cell-depleted T cells, or PBMCs.

Methods used by the authors: Amplification of reference gene primers provided the estimated nucleated cell counts. Measured with immunoSEQ multiplex PCR; TCRdb has only the in-frame clones, and not every one. That table furnishes V, J and clone size, whereas the DNA furnished D and trimming. The profile shows some 140,000 clones, around 80% of them singletons. The sequencing sample was made of peripheral blood. This chain links TRBV18 with TRBJ2-2; D possibly corresponds to TRBD2 (5 bases). This clonotype originated in a man at least 80 years old with acute or convalescent COVID-19. The DNA of the CDR3 is TGTGCCAGCTCACCACTCATAGCGAAGAACACCGGGGAGCTGTTTTTT. Encoded protein: CASSPLIAKNTGELFF.